A single sample is the source of the 27 T cell receptor beta chains below, sequenced in a study of breast tumors, draining lymph nodes, adjacent tissues. TCRdb reanalysed the multiplex PCR reads using MiXCR and keeps one entry per CDR3 protein. The sample holds about 230,000 distinct CDR3 sequences, approximately 31% seen once. Samples came from axillary lymph nodes draining the breast cancer. The sample taken for sequencing was axillary lymph node tissue. These receptors were taken from a female donor with breast cancer. Some clones in this sample may be carry-over from other donors' samples.

In regard to this clonotype: This may be a read error: a much more frequent sequence differs by one nucleotide. This sequence joins TRBV3-1 and TRBJ2-1; 9 bases are a match to TRBD2. Germline loops: CDR1 LGHDT, CDR2 YNNKEL (reference sequence). This CDR3 contains 13 residues. This CDR3 reads CASTAGGWNEQSF. The DNA of the CDR3 is TGTGCCAGCACAGCGGGAGGATGGAATGAGCAGTCCTTC.

This clonotype was seen at least ten times. This sequence joins TRBV20-1 and TRBJ2-2; 11 nucleotides align to TRBD2. CDR1 DFQATT and CDR2 SNEGSKA come from the germline V gene (reference sequence). Germline trimming cut 0 bases from V and 1 base from J; bases unmatched to any gene: 4. The CDR3 extends over 17 amino acids. Here the CDR3 reads CSARDSGLAGNTGELFF. The CDR3 DNA reads as TGCAGTGCTAGAGATAGCGGACTAGCGGGGAACACCGGGGAGCTGTTTTTT.

In regard to this clonotype: This may be a read error: a much more frequent sequence differs by one nucleotide. This CDR3 fails to terminate in the conserved phenylalanine or tryptophan, so it likely reflects a read error. The chain couples TRBV4-1 to TRBJ2-7; a weak D match, TRBD1 (6 bases). CDR3 length: 15 residues. The germline CDR1 and CDR2 sequences are MGHRA and YSYEKL. With 1 base removed from V and 1 base from J, the gap between germline ends came to 11 bases. This CDR3 reads CASSQAHGQSYEQYL. In nucleotides, the CDR3 is TGCGCCAGCAGCCAAGCTCACGGACAGTCCTACGAGCAGTACCTC.

This clonotype was counted only a few times. The chain uses TRBV5-4 and TRBJ1-2, with 7 nucleotides matching TRBD1. V lost 4 bases and J lost 8; bases outside the gene matches: 8. Germline V gives CDR1 SGHNT, CDR2 YYREEE (reference sequence). The CDR3 consists of 13 residues. The CDR3 nucleotides read TGTGCCAGCAGCACGACCAGGGGGGAAGGCTACACCTTC. Its protein product is CASSTTRGEGYTF. Full variable domain (outside the CDR3, taken from reference TRBV5-4 and TRBJ1-2): ETGVTQSPTHLIKTRGQQVTLRCSSQSGHNTVSWYQQALGQGPQFIFQYYREEENGRGNFPPRFSGLQFPNYSSELNVNALELDDSALYLCASSTTRGEGYTFGSGTRLTVV.

The sample holds many counts of this clonotype. J is TRBJ1-3 and V is TRBV30; unclear D gene. The CDR3 is made up of 13 amino acids. Germline CDR1 and CDR2: GTSNPN and SVGIG (reference sequence). Trimming stripped 0 bases from V and 1 base from J, with 4 bases between. Here the CDR3 reads CAWSVQSGNTIYF. The CDR3 DNA sequence: TGTGCCTGGAGTGTACAGTCTGGAAACACCATATATTTT.

The table lists this clonotype with many counts. The chain carries TRBV10-3 and TRBJ2-3; D might be TRBD2 (7 bases). There are 18 residues in the CDR3. Trimming took 4 bases from V and 0 from J, leaving 20 bases between them. Germline-derived CDR1 and CDR2 are ENHRY and SYGVKD. The CDR3 DNA sequence: TGTGCCATCAGTGGAGGAAGGGGGAGGGCCGATAGCACAGATACGCAGTATTTT. Amino acid sequence: CAISGGRGRADSTDTQYF.

There are a few counts of this clonotype. A much larger clone lies a single base off, so this may be a read error. The gene calls are TRBV11-3 and TRBJ2-7, with TRBD2 as a possible D gene (5 bases). This CDR3 contains 12 residues. Germline V lookup: CDR1 SGHNT, CDR2 YENEEA. This CDR3 reads CASSSLGYAQYF. The CDR3 DNA sequence: TGTGCCAGCAGCTCACTAGGCTACGCGCAGTACTTC.

In its sample, this clonotype was seen many times. The chain carries TRBV20-1 and TRBJ1-4; D perhaps matches TRBD1 (5 bases). Trimming took off 6 bases at V and 3 bases at J, with 11 bases between the two ends. This CDR3 is 13 amino acids long. From germline, CDR1 is DFQATT and CDR2 SNEGSKA (reference sequence). The chain's CDR3 is CSAPTGANEKLFF. The CDR3 DNA follows: TGCAGTGCCCCTACGGGGGCTAATGAAAAACTGTTTTTT.

This clonotype was seen only once. The chain combines TRBV24-1 with TRBJ2-7; TRBD2 matches 10 bases. The DNA matches TRBJ2-1 better at its end, which makes the J call doubtful. Per germline, CDR1 KGHDR and CDR2 SFDVKD. The CDR3 length is 20 residues. The CDR3 protein is CATSDLPGTSEWRAIREQFF. The CDR3 nucleotides are TGTGCCACCAGTGATTTGCCCGGGACTAGCGAGTGGAGGGCTATTAGGGAGCAGTTCTTC.

The table lists this clonotype with many counts. The rearrangement joins TRBV2 to TRBJ2-7; 9 bases align to TRBD1. V lost 6 bases and J lost 5; bases outside the gene matches: 11. The length of the CDR3 is 15 residues. The germline V gene encodes CDR1 SNHLY and CDR2 FYNNEI. The CDR3 loop is CASSFRDRVSDEQYF. CDR3 coding DNA: TGTGCCAGCAGCTTCCGGGACAGGGTTAGCGACGAGCAGTACTTC.

This clonotype was observed at least ten times. The V gene is TRBV30, the J gene TRBJ2-7; D uncertain. This CDR3 is 13 amino acids long. Per germline, CDR1 GTSNPN and CDR2 SVGIG (reference sequence). Between the trimmed V and J ends, which lost 0 bases and 3 bases, there was a span of 9 bases. The chain's CDR3 is CAWSVNRVYEQYF. Written as DNA, the CDR3 is TGTGCCTGGAGTGTAAACCGTGTCTACGAGCAGTACTTC.

This clonotype was seen ten or more times. The chain couples TRBV6-1 to TRBJ2-6, with 12 bases that match TRBD1. Germline trimming cut 6 bases from V and 1 base from J; bases unmatched to any gene: 7. The CDR3 length is 18 residues. Germline V gene sequence: CDR1 MNHNS, CDR2 SASEGT. CDR3 sequence: CASSKGTGGSSGANVLTF. DNA for the CDR3: TGTGCCAGCAGCAAAGGGACAGGGGGCTCTTCTGGGGCCAACGTCCTGACTTTC.

This clonotype was observed many times. At one of its ends the junction is not consistent with the germline gene, which may arise from a read error. The rearrangement uses TRBV18 and TRBJ2-7, with D tentatively TRBD1 (6 bases). The CDR3 loop spans 13 amino acids. Germline V lookup: CDR1 KGHSH, CDR2 LQKENI. In DNA form, the CDR3 reads TGTGCCAGCTCTCCACAGGGAGTCTACGAGCAGTACTTC. Protein product: CASSPQGVYEQYF.

This clonotype was picked up many times. The rearrangement uses TRBV19 and TRBJ2-7; D is possibly TRBD1 or TRBD2 (5 bases each). The germline gives CDR1 LNHDA, CDR2 SQIVND (reference sequence). V lost 1 base and J 3 bases, leaving 13 bases between the germline ends. The CDR3 runs 15 residues. This CDR3 is CASSIAWGSHYEQYF. CDR3 DNA: TGTGCCAGTAGTATAGCTTGGGGGTCTCACTACGAGCAGTACTTC.

This clonotype has only one observation. The chain carries TRBV15 and TRBJ1-5; D ambiguous. V dropped 7 bases and J dropped 5 bases, with 12 bases sitting between them. This CDR3 spans 13 amino acids. Germline V gives CDR1 LNHNV, CDR2 YYDKDF (reference sequence). CDR3: CATIGRGDQPQHF. The CDR3 nucleotides are TGTGCCACCATTGGGCGAGGAGATCAGCCCCAGCATTTT. The full variable domain, in which reference TRBV15 and TRBJ1-5 provide the parts outside the CDR3, is DAMVIQNPRYQVTQFGKPVTLSCSQTLNHNVMYWYQQKSSQAPKLLFHYYDKDFNNEADTPDNFQSRRPNTSFCFLDIRSPGLGDTAMYLCATIGRGDQPQHFGDGTRLSIL.

The table lists this clonotype with a few counts. V gene TRBV6-5 combines with J gene TRBJ2-3, with 13 bases fitting TRBD2. V was pared by 2 bases and J by 7 bases, with 6 bases of the junction left unmatched. Per the germline V gene, CDR1 is MNHEY and CDR2 is SVGAGI. This CDR3 is 16 amino acids long. CDR3 nucleotides: TGTGCCAGCAGTTACAGTACTAGCGGGAGGGCGAATACGCAGTATTTT. It encodes CASSYSTSGRANTQYF.

With respect to this clonotype: It may be a read error: a sequence one base away is much more abundant. V usage is TRBV2 and J usage is TRBJ2-1; D gene unclear. V lost 6 bases and J 5 bases, leaving 11 bases between the germline ends. This CDR3 spans 13 amino acids. Germline V gene sequence: CDR1 SNHLY, CDR2 FYNNEI. The CDR3 DNA is TGTGCCAGCAGCAGACGCCTTGACAATGAGCAGTTCTTC. Translated, it gives CASSRRLDNEQFF.

This clonotype came up many times. V usage is TRBV6-2 or TRBV6-3 and J usage is TRBJ2-2; 7 positions agree with TRBD2. Trimming removed 3 bases from V and 7 bases from J; junction bases left unmatched: 8. Germline values: CDR1 MNHEY, CDR2 SVGEGT. This CDR3 has 15 amino acids. The chain's CDR3 is CASSYLTAGDGELFF. CDR3 in DNA: TGTGCCAGCAGTTATTTGACGGCGGGAGACGGGGAGCTGTTTTTT.

There are many counts of this clonotype. The V call is TRBV5-5, the J call TRBJ2-2; D gene uncertain. CDR1 is SGHKS, CDR2 YYEKEE, per germline (reference sequence). The CDR3 has 12 residues. Trimming cost V 3 bases and J 10 bases, with 10 bases left between them. CDR3 protein: CASSWFGAELFF. The DNA of the CDR3 is TGTGCCAGCAGCTGGTTCGGCGCGGAGCTGTTTTTT. The full variable domain, with the rest looked up from reference TRBV5-5 and TRBJ2-2, is DAGVTQSPTHLIKTRGQQVTLRCSPISGHKSVSWYQQVLGQGPQFIFQYYEKEERGRGNFPDRFSARQFPNYSSELNVNALLLGDSALYLCASSWFGAELFFGEGSRLTVL.

The sample holds many counts of this clonotype. The chain joins TRBV5-1 to TRBJ2-5; 9 bases align to TRBD2. The CDR3 is 15 residues long. J gave up 5 bases and V 1 base, and 6 bases lay outside the gene matches. Germline lookup yields CDR1 SGHRS and CDR2 YFSETQ. CDR3 in amino acids: CASSLLAGFMETQYF. The CDR3 DNA sequence: TGCGCCAGCAGCTTGCTAGCGGGGTTTATGGAGACCCAGTACTTC.

This clonotype appeared many times. V and J are TRBV30 and TRBJ2-1; the D call may be TRBD1 or TRBD2 (6 bases each). Trimming pared 3 bases from V and 9 bases from J, leaving 18 bases between. CDR1 GTSNPN and CDR2 SVGIG come from the germline V gene (reference sequence). This CDR3 region has 14 residues. Written as DNA, the CDR3 is TGTGCCTGGAGAAAAGGTGGAGGGGGTGGTGAGCAGTTCTTC. Protein product: CAWRKGGGGGEQFF. Supplemented by reference TRBV30 and TRBJ2-1, the full variable domain reads SQTIHQWPATLVQPVGSPLSLECTVEGTSNPNLYWYRQAAGRGLQLLFYSVGIGQISSEVPQNLSASRPQDRQFILSSKKLLLSDSGFYLCAWRKGGGGGEQFFGPGTRLTVL.

This clonotype has ten or more counts. The chain couples TRBV5-1 to TRBJ2-7; D is possibly TRBD1 (5 bases). CDR3 length: 14 amino acids. Trimming removed 2 bases from V and 3 bases from J, with 12 bases in between. CDR1 and CDR2 from the germline V gene are SGHRS and YFSETQ. The chain's CDR3 is CASSLRGNDYEQYF. The CDR3 bases are TGCGCCAGCAGCTTAAGGGGAAATGACTACGAGCAGTACTTC.

This clonotype was recorded at least ten times. V gene TRBV24-1 combines with J gene TRBJ2-3; 8 positions match TRBD1. CDR3 length equals 18 residues. V was pared by 4 bases and J by 4 bases, with 15 bases of the junction left unmatched. Germline CDR1 reads KGHDR; CDR2 reads SFDVKD. CDR3 bases: TGTGCCACCAGTGACCCAGGAGCCGTCGGGGGACAGGCAGATACGCAGTATTTT. Its translation is CATSDPGAVGGQADTQYF.

In this sample, this clonotype turned up a few times. This may come from a read error, since a much larger clone is one base off. Here the CDR3 reads CASSVSGTGANGSTF. DNA for the CDR3: TGTGCCAGCAGCGTCTCCGGGACAGGGGCAAATGGCTCCACCTTC. This chain links TRBV9 with TRBJ1-2, with 10 bases identical to TRBD1. The CDR3 has 15 amino acids. The germline V gene has CDR1 SGDLS and CDR2 YYNGEE.

Of note for this clonotype: This may arise from a read error, as a much more abundant clone is one base away. The CDR3 DNA reads as TGTGCCAGCAGTCGTGAGAGAGGAGATACGCAGTATTTT. It codes for CASSRERGDTQYF. The rearrangement uses TRBV6-4 and TRBJ2-3; D is unresolved. Trimming removed 5 bases from V and 5 bases from J, with 11 bases in between. The CDR3 covers 13 residues. In germline, CDR1 is MRHNA, CDR2 SNTAGT.

A note on this clonotype: Possible read error: a much larger clone is one base away. The rearrangement joins TRBV28 to TRBJ2-7; 10 nucleotides agree with TRBD2. Germline V gene data show CDR1 as MDHEN and CDR2 as SYDVKM. J lost 3 bases, V lost 3 bases, and 8 bases had no gene match. The CDR3 runs 16 residues. The CDR3 sequence is CASSLGLARGGYEQYF. CDR3 DNA sequence: TGTGCCAGCAGTTTGGGACTAGCGAGAGGAGGCTACGAGCAGTACTTC.

J is TRBJ1-6 and V is TRBV4-2, with 10 nucleotides matching TRBD1. Trimming at V came to 2 bases and at J to 0 bases, leaving 7 bases not matched to a gene. Germline V gene data show CDR1 as LGHNA and CDR2 as YNFKEQ. CDR3 length: 19 residues. As DNA, the CDR3 is TGTGCCAGCAGCCAACAGACAGGGGGCGGAAGCTCCTATAATTCACCCCTCCACTTT. Encoded protein: CASSQQTGGGSSYNSPLHF.